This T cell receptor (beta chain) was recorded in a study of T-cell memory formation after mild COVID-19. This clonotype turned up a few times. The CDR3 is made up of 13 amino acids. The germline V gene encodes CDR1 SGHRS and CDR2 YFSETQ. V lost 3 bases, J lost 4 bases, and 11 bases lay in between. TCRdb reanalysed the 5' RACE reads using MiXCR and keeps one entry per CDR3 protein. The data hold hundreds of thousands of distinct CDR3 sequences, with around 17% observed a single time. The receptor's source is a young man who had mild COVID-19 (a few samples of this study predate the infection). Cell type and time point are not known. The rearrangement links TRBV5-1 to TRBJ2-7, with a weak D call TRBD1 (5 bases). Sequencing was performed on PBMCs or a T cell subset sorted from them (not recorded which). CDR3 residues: CASSSPRTYEQYF. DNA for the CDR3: TGCGCCAGCAGCTCACCCAGGACATACGAGCAGTACTTC.